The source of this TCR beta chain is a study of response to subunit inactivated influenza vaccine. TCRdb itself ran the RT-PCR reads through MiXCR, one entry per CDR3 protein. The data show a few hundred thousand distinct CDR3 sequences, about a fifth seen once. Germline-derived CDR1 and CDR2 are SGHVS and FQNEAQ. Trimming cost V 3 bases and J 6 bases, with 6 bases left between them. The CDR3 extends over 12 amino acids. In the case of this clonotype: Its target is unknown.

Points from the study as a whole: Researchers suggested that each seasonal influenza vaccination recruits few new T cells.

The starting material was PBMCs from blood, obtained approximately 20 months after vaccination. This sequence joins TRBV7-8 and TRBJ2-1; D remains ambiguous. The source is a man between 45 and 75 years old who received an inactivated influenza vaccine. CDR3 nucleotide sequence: TGTGCCAGCAGCTTTACGGTCAATGAGCAGTTCTTC. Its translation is CASSFTVNEQFF.